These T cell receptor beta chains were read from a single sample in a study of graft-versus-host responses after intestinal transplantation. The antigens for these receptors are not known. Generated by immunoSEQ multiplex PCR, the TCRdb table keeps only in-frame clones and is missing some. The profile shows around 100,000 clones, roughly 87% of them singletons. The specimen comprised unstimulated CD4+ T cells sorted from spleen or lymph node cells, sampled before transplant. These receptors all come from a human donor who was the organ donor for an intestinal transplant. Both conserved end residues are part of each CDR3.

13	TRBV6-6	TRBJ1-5	CASTDHRNQPQHF
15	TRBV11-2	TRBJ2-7	CASSHEGGATYEQYF
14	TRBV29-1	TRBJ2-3	CSVGGGTSTDTQYF
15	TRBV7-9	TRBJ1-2	CASSLAGKGANGYTF
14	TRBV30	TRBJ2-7	CACPKERSSYEQYF
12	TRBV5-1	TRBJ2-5	CASSAGGETQYF
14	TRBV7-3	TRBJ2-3	CASSSRGRTDTQYF
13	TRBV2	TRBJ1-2	CASRLDPNYGYTF
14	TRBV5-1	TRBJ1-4	CASSLGVANEKLFF
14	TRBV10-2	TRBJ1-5	CASSVTVPNQPQHF
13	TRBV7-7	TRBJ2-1	CASSLDSEFEQFF
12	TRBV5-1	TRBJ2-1	CASSVKLGEQFF
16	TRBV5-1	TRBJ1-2	CASSLEADPRLGGYTF
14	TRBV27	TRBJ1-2	CASSPGQGVYGYTF
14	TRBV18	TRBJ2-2	CASSRTQNTGELFF
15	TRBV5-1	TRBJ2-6	CASSPWGSGANVLTF
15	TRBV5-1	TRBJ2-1	CASSFLSGGANEQFF
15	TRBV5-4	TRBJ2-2	CASRIAGGPIGELFF
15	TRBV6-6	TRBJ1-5	CASSYGGTGNQPQHF
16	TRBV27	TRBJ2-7	CASSAYRDGRPYEQYF
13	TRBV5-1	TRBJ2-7	CASSLVGWDEQYF
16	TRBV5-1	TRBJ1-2	CASSQLTGRSENGYTF
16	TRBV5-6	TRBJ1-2	CASSLGLQGRLYGYTF
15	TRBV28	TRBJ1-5	CASSIQGSGNQPQHF
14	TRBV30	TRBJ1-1	CAWRGSGGHTEAFF
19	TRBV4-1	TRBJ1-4	CASSQVWGGNPGANEKLFF
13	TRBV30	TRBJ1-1	CAWSAGQNTEAFF
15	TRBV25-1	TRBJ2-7	CASSSPGTGTYEQYF
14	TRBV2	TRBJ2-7	CASKMGKIFYEQYF
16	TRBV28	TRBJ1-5	CASSLFGGSSNQPQHF
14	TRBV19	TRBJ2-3	CASRTRASLDTQYF
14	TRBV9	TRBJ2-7	CASSRRDRGYEQYF
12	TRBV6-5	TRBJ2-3	CASSDHLLTQYF
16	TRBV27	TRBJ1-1	CASSLNRDRDSTEAFF
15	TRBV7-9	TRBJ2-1	CASSFGGGVYNEQFF
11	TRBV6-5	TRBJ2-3	CASSTGDTQYF